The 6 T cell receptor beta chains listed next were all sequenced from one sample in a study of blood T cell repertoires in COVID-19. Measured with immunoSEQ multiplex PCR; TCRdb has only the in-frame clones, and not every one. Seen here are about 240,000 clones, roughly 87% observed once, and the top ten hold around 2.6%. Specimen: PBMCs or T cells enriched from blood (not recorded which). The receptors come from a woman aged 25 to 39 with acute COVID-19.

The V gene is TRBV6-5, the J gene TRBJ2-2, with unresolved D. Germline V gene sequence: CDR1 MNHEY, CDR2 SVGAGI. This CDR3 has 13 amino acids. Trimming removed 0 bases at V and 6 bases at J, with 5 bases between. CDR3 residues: CASSYSAPGELFF. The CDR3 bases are TGTGCCAGCAGTTACTCGGCCCCCGGGGAGCTGTTTTTT.

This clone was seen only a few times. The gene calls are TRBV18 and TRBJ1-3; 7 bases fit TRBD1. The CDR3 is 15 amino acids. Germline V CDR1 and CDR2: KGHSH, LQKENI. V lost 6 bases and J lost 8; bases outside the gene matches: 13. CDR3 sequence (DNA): TGTGCCAGCTCGCCTAACCGGGACAGTTGGGACACCATATATTTT. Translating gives CASSPNRDSWDTIYF. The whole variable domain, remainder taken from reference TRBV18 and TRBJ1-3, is NAGVMQNPRHLVRRRGQEARLRCSPMKGHSHVYWYRQLPEEGLKFMVYLQKENIIDESGMPKERFSAEFPKEGPSILRIQQVVRGDSAAYFCASSPNRDSWDTIYFGEGSWLTVV.

CDR3 sequence (DNA): TGTGCCAGCAGCTTGGAGCTTTTTTACGAGCAGTACTTC. Translated, it gives CASSLELFYEQYF. The genes are TRBV7-6 and TRBJ2-7; D call uncertain. The CDR3 has 13 amino acids. CDR1 and CDR2 (germline): SGHVS, FNYEAQ. V lost 3 bases and J lost 4, with 10 bases in between.

The CDR3 sequence is CASSVGEDTEAFF. CDR3 DNA sequence: TGCGCCAGCAGTGTAGGGGAGGACACTGAAGCTTTCTTT. V usage is TRBV10-1 and J usage is TRBJ1-1; D is possibly TRBD1 (5 bases). The CDR3 runs 13 residues. CDR1 and CDR2 from the germline V gene are WNHNN and SYGVQD (reference sequence). V gave up 4 bases and J gave up 3 bases, with 9 bases separating them.

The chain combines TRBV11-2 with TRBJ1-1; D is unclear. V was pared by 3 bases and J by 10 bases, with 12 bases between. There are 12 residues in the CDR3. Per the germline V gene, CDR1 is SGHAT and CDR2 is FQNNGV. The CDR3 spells CASSFARTIAFF. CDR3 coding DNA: TGTGCCAGCAGCTTCGCCAGAACTATAGCTTTCTTT.

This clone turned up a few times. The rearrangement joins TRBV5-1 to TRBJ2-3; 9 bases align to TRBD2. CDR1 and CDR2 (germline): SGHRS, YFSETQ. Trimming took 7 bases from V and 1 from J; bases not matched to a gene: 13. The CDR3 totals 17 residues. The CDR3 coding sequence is TGCGCCAGCTGCTCTGGCGGGGGGGCCGCTGGCACAGATACGCAGTATTTT. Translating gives CASCSGGGAAGTDTQYF. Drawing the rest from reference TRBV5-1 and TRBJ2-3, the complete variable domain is KAGVTQTPRYLIKTRGQQVTLSCSPISGHRSVSWYQQTPGQGLQFLFEYFSETQRNKGNFPGRFSGRQFSNSRSEMNVSTLELGDSALYLCASCSGGGAAGTDTQYFGPGTRLTVL.